These 12 T cell receptor beta chains came from one sample sequenced in a study of CD4 T cells in relation to SARS-CoV-2 and coronaviruses. The unexposed donors gave CD4+ T cells in about 2010-2018, prior to COVID-19. After ten to eleven days of culture, CD4+ T cells were isolated. For these receptors, no antigen is known. Sequencing was performed with immunoSEQ multiplex PCR; in TCRdb, only in-frame clones are kept and a portion is missing. The table has some 15,000 clones, 75% to 85% seen once. What was sequenced was CD4+ T cells from PBMCs, cultured in vitro. The receptors originated from a human donor in good health.

The sample holds one count of this clone. CDR3 region: CASRTGTASYEQYF. Written as DNA, the CDR3 is TGCGCCAGCAGGACCGGGACAGCCTCCTACGAGCAGTACTTC. The rearrangement joins TRBV5-1 to TRBJ2-7; TRBD1 matches 7 bases. The V segment lost 5 bases and the J segment 0 bases; nucleotides outside the gene matches: 5. The CDR3 is 14 amino acids. Germline V gives CDR1 SGHRS, CDR2 YFSETQ.

About this clone itself: Germline and junction disagree at one end, which may indicate a read error. This sequence joins TRBV2 and TRBJ1-1, with a tentative D call TRBD1 (6 bases). Germline CDR1 and CDR2: SNHLY and FYNNEI. The CDR3 is 12 residues long. The CDR3 DNA follows: TGTGCCAGCAGCTTACAGGGTCTCGAAGGTTTCTTT. This encodes CASSLQGLEGFF.

This chain links TRBV10-3 with TRBJ1-1, with 7 positions matching TRBD1. CDR1 and CDR2 from the germline V gene are ENHRY and SYGVKD. The CDR3 extends over 16 amino acids. J gave up 1 base and V 2 bases, and 7 bases lay outside the gene matches. The CDR3 nucleotides are TGTGCCATCAGTGAGAATTTTCGGACAGGGAACACTGAAGCTTTCTTT. Translating gives CAISENFRTGNTEAFF.

This clone was detected only once. The V and J genes are TRBV3-1 (or the pseudogene TRBV3-2) and TRBJ2-7; D could derive from TRBD1 or TRBD2 (7 bases each). The CDR3 length is 15 residues. CDR1 and CDR2 (germline): LGHDT, YNNKEL (reference sequence). V was cut by 3 bases and J by 5 bases, with 17 bases left in between. In DNA form, the CDR3 reads TGTGCCAGCAGCCAGTCGGGGAGGGGGCAACACGAGCAGTACTTC. It encodes CASSQSGRGQHEQYF.

The genes are TRBV19 and TRBJ1-5, with 9 positions matching TRBD1. From germline, CDR1 is LNHDA and CDR2 SQIVND (reference sequence). The junction had 0 bases not matched to a gene; V was cut back by 0 bases and J by 6 bases. The CDR3 has 14 residues. The DNA for the CDR3 is TGTGCCAGTAGTATAGAGGACAGGGGTCAGCCCCAGCATTTT. Translating gives CASSIEDRGQPQHF.

The chain has TRBV5-8 and TRBJ1-5; D possibly corresponds to TRBD1 (6 bases). Germline CDR1 SGHTS, CDR2 YDEGEE. V lost 1 base and J lost 12, with 8 bases in between. The length of the CDR3 is 11 residues. DNA for the CDR3: TGTGCCAGCAGCTTGAGGGGGGACCAGCATTTT. Encoded protein: CASSLRGDQHF.

This clone showed up just a few times. The chain combines TRBV25-1 with TRBJ1-3; weak D call: TRBD1 (5 bases). Germline values: CDR1 MGHDK, CDR2 SYGVNS. CDR3 length: 15 residues. Trimming left V 4 bases short and J 4 bases short, with 14 bases between. CDR3 nucleotide sequence: TGTGCCAGCAGTGCCGGGACCTCACGAGGAAACACCATATATTTT. Protein sequence: CASSAGTSRGNTIYF.

The chain combines TRBV7-9 with TRBJ2-3; possible D gene TRBD2, 6 bases. The CDR3 extends over 15 amino acids. Germline V gene sequence: CDR1 SEHNR, CDR2 FQNEAQ (reference sequence). V gave up 1 base and J gave up 4 bases, with 12 bases separating them. The DNA of the CDR3 is TGTGCCAGCAGCTTAGATCTAGCGAACGCAGATACGCAGTATTTT. Its protein is CASSLDLANADTQYF. Based on the CDR3 plus reference TRBV7-9 and TRBJ2-3, the full variable domain is DTGVSQNPRHKITKRGQNVTFRCDPISEHNRLYWYRQTLGQGPEFLTYFQNEAQLEKSRLLSDRFSAERPKGSFSTLEIQRTEQGDSAMYLCASSLDLANADTQYFGPGTRLTVL.

The chain carries TRBV18 and TRBJ1-3; TRBD1 agrees at 8 bases. Per the germline V gene, CDR1 is KGHSH and CDR2 is LQKENI. V lost 4 bases and J lost 2; bases outside the gene matches: 7. There are 16 residues in the CDR3. The CDR3 bases are TGTGCCAGCTCACTCGGACAGGGCGGGACTGGAAACACCATATATTTT. Protein product: CASSLGQGGTGNTIYF.

This clone came up a few times. The V and J genes are TRBV19 and TRBJ2-3; D gene ambiguous. V lost 5 bases and J lost 5, with 11 bases in between. This CDR3 spans 13 amino acids. Germline V gene sequence: CDR1 LNHDA, CDR2 SQIVND (reference sequence). The CDR3 DNA reads as TGTGCCAGTAGTCCACCGGACCGAGATACGCAGTATTTT. As protein: CASSPPDRDTQYF.

V gene TRBV5-1 combines with J gene TRBJ2-7; TRBD1 agrees at 10 bases. The CDR3 is 13 residues long. The V segment lost 4 bases and the J segment 7 bases; nucleotides outside the gene matches: 5. Germline CDR1 and CDR2: SGHRS and YFSETQ. The CDR3 region has the DNA TGCGCCAGCAGCCGGGACAGGGGAGATGAGCAGTACTTC. Its protein is CASSRDRGDEQYF.

This clone has more than one count but fewer than ten. This chain joins TRBV19 and TRBJ2-2; D may be TRBD1 or TRBD2 (5 bases each). Germline V gene data show CDR1 as LNHDA and CDR2 as SQIVND (reference sequence). The length of the CDR3 is 15 residues. Trimming left V 7 bases short and J 4 bases short, with 16 bases between. CDR3 amino acids: CASTNWGFGTGELFF. The CDR3 bases are TGTGCCAGTACTAACTGGGGGTTTGGCACCGGGGAGCTGTTTTTT. The full variable domain, its missing parts supplied by reference TRBV19 and TRBJ2-2, is DGGITQSPKYLFRKEGQNVTLSCEQNLNHDAMYWYRQDPGQGLRLIYYSQIVNDFQKGDIAEGYSVSREKKESFPLTVTSAQKNPTAFYLCASTNWGFGTGELFFGEGSRLTVL.